This T cell receptor (beta chain) was identified during a study of T cell responses to AZD1222 COVID-19 vaccine. Assay used: immunoSEQ multiplex PCR; TCRdb lists only in-frame clones, some missing. The repertoire holds some 110,000 clones, roughly 93% seen once, with 2.9% in the top ten. CDR1 and CDR2 from the germline V gene are SGDLS and YYNGEE. There are 14 residues in the CDR3. V was trimmed by 3 bases and J by 5 bases, leaving 14 bases between them. The source material was peripheral blood, sampled on day 0 of AZD1222 vaccination. V usage is TRBV9 and J usage is TRBJ1-2; unclear D gene. This sequence was found in an adult in good health. Written as DNA, the CDR3 is TGTGCCAGCAGCGCGCGAGAGCCCGAGTATGGCTACACCTTC. Its translation: CASSAREPEYGYTF.